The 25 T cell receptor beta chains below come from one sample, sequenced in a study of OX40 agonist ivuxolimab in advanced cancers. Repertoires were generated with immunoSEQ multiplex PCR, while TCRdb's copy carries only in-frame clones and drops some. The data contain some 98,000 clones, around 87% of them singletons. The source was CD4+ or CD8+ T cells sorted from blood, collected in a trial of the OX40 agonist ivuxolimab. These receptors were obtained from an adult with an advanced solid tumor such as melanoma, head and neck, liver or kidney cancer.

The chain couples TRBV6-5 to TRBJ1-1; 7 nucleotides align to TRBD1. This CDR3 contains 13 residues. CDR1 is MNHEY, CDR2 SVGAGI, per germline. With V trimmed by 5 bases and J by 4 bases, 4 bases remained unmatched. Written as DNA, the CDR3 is TGTGCCAGCAGTGTCCGACAGGGCACTGAAGCTTTCTTT. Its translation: CASSVRQGTEAFF.

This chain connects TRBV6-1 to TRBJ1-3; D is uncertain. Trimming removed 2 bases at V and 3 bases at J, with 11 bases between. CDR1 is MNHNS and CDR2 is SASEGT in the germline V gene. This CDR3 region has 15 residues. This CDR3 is CASSEMSVSGNTIYF. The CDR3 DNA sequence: TGTGCCAGCAGTGAAATGTCAGTAAGTGGAAACACCATATATTTT.

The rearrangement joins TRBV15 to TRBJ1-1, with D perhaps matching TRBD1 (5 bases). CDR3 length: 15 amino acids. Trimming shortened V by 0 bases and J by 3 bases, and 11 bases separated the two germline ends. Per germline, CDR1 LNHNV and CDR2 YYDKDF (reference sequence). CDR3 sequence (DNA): TGTGCCACCAGCAGAGATATTGGGGGGGACACTGAAGCTTTCTTT. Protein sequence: CATSRDIGGDTEAFF.

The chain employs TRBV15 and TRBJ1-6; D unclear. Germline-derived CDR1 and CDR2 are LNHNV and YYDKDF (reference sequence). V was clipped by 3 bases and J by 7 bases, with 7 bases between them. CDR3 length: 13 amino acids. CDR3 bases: TGTGCCACCAGCAGTGAACTGAATTCACCCCTCCACTTT. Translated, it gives CATSSELNSPLHF. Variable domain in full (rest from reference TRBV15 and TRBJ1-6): DAMVIQNPRYQVTQFGKPVTLSCSQTLNHNVMYWYQQKSSQAPKLLFHYYDKDFNNEADTPDNFQSRRPNTSFCFLDIRSPGLGDTAMYLCATSSELNSPLHFGNGTRLTVT.

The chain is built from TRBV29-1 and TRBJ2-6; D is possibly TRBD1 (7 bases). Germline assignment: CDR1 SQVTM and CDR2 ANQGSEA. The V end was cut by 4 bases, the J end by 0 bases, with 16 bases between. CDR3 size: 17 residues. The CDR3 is CSVGARDSSSGANVLTF. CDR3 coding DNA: TGCAGCGTTGGGGCGCGGGACAGCAGCTCTGGGGCCAACGTCCTGACTTTC.

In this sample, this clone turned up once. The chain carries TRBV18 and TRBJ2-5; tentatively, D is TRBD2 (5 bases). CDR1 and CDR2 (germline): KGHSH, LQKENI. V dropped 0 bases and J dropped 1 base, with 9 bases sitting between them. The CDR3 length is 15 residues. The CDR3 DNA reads TGTGCCAGCTCACCACCGGCTGGACTCCAAGAGACCCAGTACTTC. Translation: CASSPPAGLQETQYF.

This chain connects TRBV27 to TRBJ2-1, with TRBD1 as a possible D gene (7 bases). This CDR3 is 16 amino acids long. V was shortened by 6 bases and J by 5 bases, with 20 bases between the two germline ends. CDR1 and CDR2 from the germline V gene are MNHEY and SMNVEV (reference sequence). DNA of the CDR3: TGTGCCAGCAGCACCCCAGGGGGGACAGCAAACAATGAGCAGTTCTTC. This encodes CASSTPGGTANNEQFF.

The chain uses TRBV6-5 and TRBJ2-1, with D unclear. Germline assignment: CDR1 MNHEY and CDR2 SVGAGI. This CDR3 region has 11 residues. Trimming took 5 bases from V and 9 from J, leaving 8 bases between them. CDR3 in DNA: TGTGCCAGCAGTATAGGGTTTGAGCAGTTCTTC. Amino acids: CASSIGFEQFF.

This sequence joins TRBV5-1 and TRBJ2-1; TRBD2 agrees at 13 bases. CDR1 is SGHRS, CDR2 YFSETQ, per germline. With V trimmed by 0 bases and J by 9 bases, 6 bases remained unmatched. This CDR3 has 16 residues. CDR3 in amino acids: CASSLDTSGGAGEQFF. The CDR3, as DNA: TGCGCCAGCAGCTTGGACACTAGCGGGGGGGCAGGTGAGCAGTTCTTC.

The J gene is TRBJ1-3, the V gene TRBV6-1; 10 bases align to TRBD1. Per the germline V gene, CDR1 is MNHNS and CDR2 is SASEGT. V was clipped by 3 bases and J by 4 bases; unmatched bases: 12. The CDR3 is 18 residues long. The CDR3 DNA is TGTGCCAGCAGTGAGTACTCGTCGGGGACAGGGGTCGGAAACACCATATATTTT. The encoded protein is CASSEYSSGTGVGNTIYF.

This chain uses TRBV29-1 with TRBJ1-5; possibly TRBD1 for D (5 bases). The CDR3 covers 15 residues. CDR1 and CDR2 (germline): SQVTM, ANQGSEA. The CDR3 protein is CRYDLSGKGNQPQHF. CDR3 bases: TGCAGGTACGACTTGTCAGGGAAAGGCAATCAGCCCCAGCATTTT.

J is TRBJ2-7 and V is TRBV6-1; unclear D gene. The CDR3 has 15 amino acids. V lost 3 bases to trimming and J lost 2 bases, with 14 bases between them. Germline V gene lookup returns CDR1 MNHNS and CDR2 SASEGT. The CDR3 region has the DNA TGTGCCAGCAGTGATGTCTGGACCGGCGCCTACGAGCAGTACTTC. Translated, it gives CASSDVWTGAYEQYF.

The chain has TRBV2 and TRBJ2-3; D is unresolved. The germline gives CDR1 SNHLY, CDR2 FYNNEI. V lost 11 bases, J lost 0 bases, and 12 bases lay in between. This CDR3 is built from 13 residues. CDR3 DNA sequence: TGTGCCCTTCGATGGGGAAGCACAGATACGCAGTATTTT. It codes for CALRWGSTDTQYF.

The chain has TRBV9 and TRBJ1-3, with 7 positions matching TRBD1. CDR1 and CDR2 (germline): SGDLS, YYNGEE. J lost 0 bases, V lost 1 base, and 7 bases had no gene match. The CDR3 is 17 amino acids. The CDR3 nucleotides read TGTGCCAGCAGCGTAAGTCCGGGACAGAGCTCTGGAAACACCATATATTTT. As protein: CASSVSPGQSSGNTIYF.

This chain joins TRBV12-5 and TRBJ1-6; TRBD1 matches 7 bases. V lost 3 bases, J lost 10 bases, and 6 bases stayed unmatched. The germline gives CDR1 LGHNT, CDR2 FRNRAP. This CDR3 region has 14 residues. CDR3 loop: CASGFEQGLSPLHF. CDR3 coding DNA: TGTGCTAGTGGTTTTGAACAGGGGTTGTCACCCCTCCACTTT.

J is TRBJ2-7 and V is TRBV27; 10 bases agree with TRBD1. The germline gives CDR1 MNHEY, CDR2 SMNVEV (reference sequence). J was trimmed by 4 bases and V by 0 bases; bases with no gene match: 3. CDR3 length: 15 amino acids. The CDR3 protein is CASSLSTGGKYEQYF. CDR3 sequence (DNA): TGTGCCAGCAGTTTATCGACAGGGGGCAAGTACGAGCAGTACTTC.

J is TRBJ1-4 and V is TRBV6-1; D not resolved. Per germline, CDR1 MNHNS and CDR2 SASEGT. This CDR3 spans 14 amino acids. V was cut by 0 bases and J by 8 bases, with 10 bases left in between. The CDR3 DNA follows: TGTGCCAGCAGTGAAGCGGGTGGGAGGGAAAAACTGTTTTTT. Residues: CASSEAGGREKLFF.

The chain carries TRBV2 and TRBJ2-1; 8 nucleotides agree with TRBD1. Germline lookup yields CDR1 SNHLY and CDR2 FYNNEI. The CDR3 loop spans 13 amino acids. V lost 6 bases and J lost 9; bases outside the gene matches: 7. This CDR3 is CASRAGGGGEQFF. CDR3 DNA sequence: TGTGCCAGCAGAGCAGGGGGCGGTGGTGAGCAGTTCTTC.

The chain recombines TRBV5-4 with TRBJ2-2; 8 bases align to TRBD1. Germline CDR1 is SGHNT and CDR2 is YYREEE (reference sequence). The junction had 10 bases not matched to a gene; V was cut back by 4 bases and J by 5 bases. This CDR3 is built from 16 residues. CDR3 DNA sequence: TGTGCCAGCAGCACCCGACAGGGGTTTTTAACCGGGGAGCTGTTTTTT. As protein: CASSTRQGFLTGELFF. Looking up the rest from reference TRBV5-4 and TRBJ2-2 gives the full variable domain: ETGVTQSPTHLIKTRGQQVTLRCSSQSGHNTVSWYQQALGQGPQFIFQYYREEENGRGNFPPRFSGLQFPNYSSELNVNALELDDSALYLCASSTRQGFLTGELFFGEGSRLTVL.

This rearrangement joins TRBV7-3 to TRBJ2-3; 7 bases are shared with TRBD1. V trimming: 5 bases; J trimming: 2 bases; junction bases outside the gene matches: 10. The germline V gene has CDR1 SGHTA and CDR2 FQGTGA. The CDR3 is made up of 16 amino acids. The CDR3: CASSLSGTANTDTQYF. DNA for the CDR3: TGTGCCAGCAGCCTATCCGGGACAGCGAACACAGATACGCAGTATTTT.

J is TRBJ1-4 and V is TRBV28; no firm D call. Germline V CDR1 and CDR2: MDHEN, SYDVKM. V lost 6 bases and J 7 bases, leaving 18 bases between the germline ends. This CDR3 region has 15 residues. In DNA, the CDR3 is TGTGCCAGCAGCCTGGACCGTGGCTGGAGTGAAAAACTGTTTTTT. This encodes CASSLDRGWSEKLFF.

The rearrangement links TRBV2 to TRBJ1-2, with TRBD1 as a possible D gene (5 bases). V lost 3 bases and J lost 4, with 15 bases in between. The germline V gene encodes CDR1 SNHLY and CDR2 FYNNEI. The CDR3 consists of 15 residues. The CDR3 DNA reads TGTGCCAGCAGTGAGATAAGGGGCCCGCTCTATGGCTACACCTTC. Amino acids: CASSEIRGPLYGYTF.

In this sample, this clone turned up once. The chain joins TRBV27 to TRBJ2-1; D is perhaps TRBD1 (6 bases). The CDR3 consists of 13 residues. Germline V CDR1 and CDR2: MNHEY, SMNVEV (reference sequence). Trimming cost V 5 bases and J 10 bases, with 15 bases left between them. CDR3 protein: CASSPHREGEQFF. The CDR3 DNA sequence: TGTGCCAGCAGTCCCCACAGGGAAGGAGAGCAGTTCTTC.

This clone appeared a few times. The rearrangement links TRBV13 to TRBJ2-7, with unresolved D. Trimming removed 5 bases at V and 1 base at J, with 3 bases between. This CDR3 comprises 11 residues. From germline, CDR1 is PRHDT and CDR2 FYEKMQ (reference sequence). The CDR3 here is CASSLSYEQYF. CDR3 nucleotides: TGTGCCAGCAGCCTTTCCTACGAGCAGTACTTC.

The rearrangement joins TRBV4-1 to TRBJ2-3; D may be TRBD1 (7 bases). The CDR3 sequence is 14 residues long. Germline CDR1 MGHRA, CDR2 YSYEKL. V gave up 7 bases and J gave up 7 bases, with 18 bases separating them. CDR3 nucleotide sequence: TGCGCCAGCACCCCGGAGGGGGCGGGGTATACGCAGTATTTT. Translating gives CASTPEGAGYTQYF.